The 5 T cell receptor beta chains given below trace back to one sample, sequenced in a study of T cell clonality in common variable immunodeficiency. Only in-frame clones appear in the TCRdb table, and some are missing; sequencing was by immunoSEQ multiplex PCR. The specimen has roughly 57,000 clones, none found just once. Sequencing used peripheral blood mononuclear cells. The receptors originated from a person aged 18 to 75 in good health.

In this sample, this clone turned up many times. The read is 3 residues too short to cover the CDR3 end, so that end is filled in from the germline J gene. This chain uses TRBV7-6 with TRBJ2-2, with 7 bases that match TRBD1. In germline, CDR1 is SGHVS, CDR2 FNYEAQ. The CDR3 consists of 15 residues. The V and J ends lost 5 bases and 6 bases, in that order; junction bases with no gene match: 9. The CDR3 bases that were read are TGTGCCAGCAGCGGAACAGGGGCCGGTTCCGGGGAG. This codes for CASSGTGAGSGE. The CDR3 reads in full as CASSGTGAGSGELFF.

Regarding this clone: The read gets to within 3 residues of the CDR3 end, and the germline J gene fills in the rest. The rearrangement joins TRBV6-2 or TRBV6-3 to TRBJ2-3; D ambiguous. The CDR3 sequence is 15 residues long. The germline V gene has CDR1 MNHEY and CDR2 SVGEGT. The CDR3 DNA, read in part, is TGTGCCAGCAGTTACGGCACCCATAGCAATCAGCCG. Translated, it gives CASSYGTHSNQP. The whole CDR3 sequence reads CASSYGTHSNQPQYF.

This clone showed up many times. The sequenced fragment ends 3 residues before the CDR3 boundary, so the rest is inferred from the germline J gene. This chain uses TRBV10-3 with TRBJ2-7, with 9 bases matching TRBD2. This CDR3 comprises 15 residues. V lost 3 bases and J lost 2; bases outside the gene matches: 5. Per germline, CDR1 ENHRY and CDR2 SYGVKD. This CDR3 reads CAISEIAGDTYEQYF. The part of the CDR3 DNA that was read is TGTGCCATCAGTGAAATAGCGGGAGATACCTACGAG.

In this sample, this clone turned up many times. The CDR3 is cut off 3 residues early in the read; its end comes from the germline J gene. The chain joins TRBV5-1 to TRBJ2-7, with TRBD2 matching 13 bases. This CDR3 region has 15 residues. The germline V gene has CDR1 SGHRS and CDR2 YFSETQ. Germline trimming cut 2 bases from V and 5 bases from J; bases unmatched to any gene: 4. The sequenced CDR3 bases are TGCGCCAGCAGCTTAACTAGCGGGAGGGCCGACGAG. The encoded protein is CASSLTSGRADE. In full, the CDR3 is CASSLTSGRADEQYF.

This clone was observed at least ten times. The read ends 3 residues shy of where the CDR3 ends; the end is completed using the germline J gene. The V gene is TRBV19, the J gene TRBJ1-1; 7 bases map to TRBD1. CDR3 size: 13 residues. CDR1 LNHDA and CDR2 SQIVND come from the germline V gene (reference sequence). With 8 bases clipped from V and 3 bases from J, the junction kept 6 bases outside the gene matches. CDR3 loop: CASSIQGDTEAFF. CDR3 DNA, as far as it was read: TGTGCCAGTTCCATTCAGGGGGACACTGAA.